The 16 T cell receptor beta chains listed next were all sequenced from one sample in a study of CD8 T cells in Susac syndrome. RNA in amounts of roughly 0.5 to 1 ug was reverse transcribed with random hexamers. Using its own MiXCR run on the immunoSEQ multiplex PCR reads, TCRdb lists one record per CDR3 protein. The table has over 130,000 distinct CDR3 sequences, 85% to 95% seen once. The sequenced material came from CD4+ T cells from PBMCs. The receptors derive from a human donor with multiple sclerosis.

The chain employs TRBV5-6 and TRBJ1-2, with TRBD1 matching 8 bases. CDR1 SGHDT and CDR2 YYEEEE come from the germline V gene. V dropped 0 bases and J dropped 5; count of bases not matched to a gene: 3. This CDR3 contains 14 residues. This CDR3 is CASSLVTGGYGYTF. The CDR3 DNA sequence: TGTGCCAGCAGCTTGGTCACAGGGGGGTATGGCTACACCTTC.

The chain uses TRBV7-9 and TRBJ2-1, with 9 nucleotides matching TRBD2. The trim removed 4 bases at V and 4 bases at J, leaving 5 bases unmatched. This CDR3 has 15 amino acids. CDR1 is SEHNR, CDR2 FQNEAQ, per germline (reference sequence). CDR3 nucleotides: TGTGCCAGCAGCTCCCCGACTAGCGGATACAATGAGCAGTTCTTC. Translating gives CASSSPTSGYNEQFF.

This sequence joins TRBV9 and TRBJ2-5, with D possibly matching TRBD1 (6 bases). V lost 2 bases and J lost 2, with 13 bases in between. Germline V lookup: CDR1 SGDLS, CDR2 YYNGEE. The CDR3 has 15 amino acids. CDR3 in DNA: TGTGCCAGCAGCGTTGGACCGACAGGTCAAGAGACCCAGTACTTC. Amino acids: CASSVGPTGQETQYF.

This clonotype was picked up one time. The V call is TRBV6-6, the J call TRBJ1-5; D is unclear. This CDR3 is built from 14 residues. The V end was cut by 8 bases, the J end by 4 bases, with 15 bases between. Germline-derived CDR1 and CDR2 are MNHNY and SVGAGI (reference sequence). CDR3 sequence: CASQAFLGNQPQHF. CDR3 sequence (DNA): TGTGCCAGCCAGGCGTTCTTAGGTAATCAGCCCCAGCATTTT.

The rearrangement joins TRBV5-1 to TRBJ1-3, with 7 bases identical to TRBD1. The CDR3 is made up of 17 amino acids. CDR1 SGHRS and CDR2 YFSETQ come from the germline V gene. Trimming removed 6 bases from V and 2 bases from J; junction bases left unmatched: 14. CDR3 sequence (DNA): TGCGCCAGCACCTGGGGACCCACAGGGGACCCTGGAAACACCATATATTTT. This codes for CASTWGPTGDPGNTIYF.

This chain uses TRBV30 with TRBJ2-1; 11 nucleotides align to TRBD2. This CDR3 is 14 amino acids long. Germline CDR1 is GTSNPN and CDR2 is SVGIG (reference sequence). V was pared by 6 bases and J by 7 bases, with 8 bases of the junction left unmatched. Here the CDR3 DNA reads TGTGCCTGCCGGTTAGCGGGGGGGGTAAATGAGCAGTTCTTC. Translation gives CACRLAGGVNEQFF. Supplemented by reference TRBV30 and TRBJ2-1, the full variable domain reads SQTIHQWPATLVQPVGSPLSLECTVEGTSNPNLYWYRQAAGRGLQLLFYSVGIGQISSEVPQNLSASRPQDRQFILSSKKLLLSDSGFYLCACRLAGGVNEQFFGPGTRLTVL.

This rearrangement joins TRBV7-3 to TRBJ2-2; no clear D. CDR1 is SGHTA and CDR2 is FQGTGA in the germline V gene. V was trimmed by 3 bases and J by 1 base, leaving 12 bases between them. The CDR3 loop spans 16 amino acids. DNA for the CDR3: TGTGCCAGCAGCTTTTTTGGGCAATTGAACACCGGGGAGCTGTTTTTT. This gives the protein CASSFFGQLNTGELFF.

This chain uses TRBV19 with TRBJ1-6; no firm D call. Germline CDR1 LNHDA, CDR2 SQIVND (reference sequence). The CDR3 spans 15 residues. V lost 8 bases and J lost 9, with 20 bases in between. The chain's CDR3 is CASAGGRIVSSPLHF. CDR3 nucleotides: TGTGCCAGTGCGGGAGGGAGGATCGTGAGTTCACCCCTCCACTTT.

The CDR3 reads CSAVPRAGYTDTQYF. CDR3 nucleotides: TGCAGTGCTGTCCCAAGGGCGGGGTACACAGATACGCAGTATTTT. This chain joins TRBV20-1 and TRBJ2-3; tentative D call: TRBD2 (6 bases). The germline CDR1 and CDR2 sequences are DFQATT and SNEGSKA (reference sequence). This CDR3 contains 15 residues. V was cut by 5 bases and J by 2 bases, with 17 bases left in between.

The chain uses TRBV30 and TRBJ1-3; a possible D gene is TRBD1 (5 bases). The CDR3 covers 14 residues. Germline CDR1 reads GTSNPN; CDR2 reads SVGIG (reference sequence). Between the trimmed V and J ends, which lost 2 bases and 4 bases, there was a span of 12 bases. As DNA, the CDR3 is TGTGCCTGGAGTCCAGGGACCGGGGGAAACACCATATATTTT. Encoded protein: CAWSPGTGGNTIYF.

V and J are TRBV5-1 and TRBJ2-2; TRBD2 matches 9 bases. The germline gives CDR1 SGHRS, CDR2 YFSETQ. With V trimmed by 3 bases and J by 5 bases, 8 bases remained unmatched. This CDR3 comprises 16 residues. The CDR3 coding sequence is TGCGCCAGCAGCTCCCGGCGCGGGAGGGAAACCGGGGAGCTGTTTTTT. This encodes CASSSRRGRETGELFF.

The chain employs TRBV29-1 and TRBJ1-2; tentatively, D is TRBD1 (5 bases). The CDR3 is 13 residues long. Trimming left V 4 bases short and J 2 bases short, with 11 bases between. The germline gives CDR1 SQVTM, CDR2 ANQGSEA. Here the CDR3 DNA reads TGCAGCGTTGGTGAGGGGAGGAACTATGGCTACACCTTC. This encodes CSVGEGRNYGYTF.

The rearrangement joins TRBV20-1 to TRBJ2-7; 10 positions agree with TRBD2. This CDR3 has 15 residues. Germline V gene lookup returns CDR1 DFQATT and CDR2 SNEGSKA (reference sequence). Trimming took 0 bases from V and 1 from J; bases not matched to a gene: 3. The CDR3 bases are TGCAGTGCTAGAGATTTGACTAGCGGGTCCTACGAGCAGTACTTC. Its protein is CSARDLTSGSYEQYF.

The V and J genes are TRBV7-8 and TRBJ2-7; D could derive from TRBD1 or TRBD2 (5 bases each). The CDR3 totals 14 residues. V was clipped by 3 bases and J by 0 bases, with 9 bases between them. Germline V lookup: CDR1 SGHVS, CDR2 FQNEAQ. For the CDR3, the DNA is TGTGCCAGCAGCTTCCGGGACGGCTCCTACGAGCAGTACTTC. It yields the protein CASSFRDGSYEQYF. The whole variable domain, remainder taken from reference TRBV7-8 and TRBJ2-7, is GAGVSQSPRYKVAKRGQDVALRCDPISGHVSLFWYQQALGQGPEFLTYFQNEAQLDKSGLPSDRFFAERPEGSVSTLKIQRTQQEDSAVYLCASSFRDGSYEQYFGPGTRLTVT.

This chain connects TRBV2 to TRBJ2-2; 7 bases match TRBD1. The CDR3 is 13 residues long. The germline gives CDR1 SNHLY, CDR2 FYNNEI. J was trimmed by 4 bases and V by 6 bases; bases with no gene match: 2. The CDR3 nucleotides read TGTGCCAGCAGGGGGGACAGCACCGGGGAGCTGTTTTTT. Translated: CASRGDSTGELFF.

The chain links TRBV30 to TRBJ1-5; D is possibly TRBD1 (6 bases). The germline V and J ends were trimmed by 0 bases and 0 bases, with 12 bases remaining between them. The CDR3 is 16 amino acids. Germline assignment: CDR1 GTSNPN and CDR2 SVGIG (reference sequence). CDR3 region: CAWSVGGWNSNQPQHF. CDR3 sequence (DNA): TGTGCCTGGAGTGTCGGGGGCTGGAATAGCAATCAGCCCCAGCATTTT.